This TCR beta chain was sequenced for a study of T cells in Graves' hyperthyroidism and ophthalmopathy. V lost 3 bases and J lost 2, with 11 bases in between. This CDR3 contains 16 residues. The V gene's germline CDR1 is LNHNV and CDR2 YYDKDF (reference sequence). RNA transcripts provided the source from which TCR beta CDR3 regions were amplified. Using the HTBI primer set, a first-round RT-PCR was run on the TCR CDR3. TCRdb reprocessed the multiplex PCR reads via MiXCR and lists one record per CDR3 protein. Of 800,000 or so distinct CDR3 sequences in the sample, around 39% were seen once. This clonotype originated in a young man with Graves' hyperthyroidism. The V gene is TRBV15, the J gene TRBJ2-6; tentatively, D is TRBD1 (5 bases). Material for sequencing was blood. The CDR3 spells CATSSKDSTGANVLTF. CDR3 nucleotides: TGTGCCACCAGCAGCAAAGACAGTACTGGGGCCAACGTCCTGACTTTC.